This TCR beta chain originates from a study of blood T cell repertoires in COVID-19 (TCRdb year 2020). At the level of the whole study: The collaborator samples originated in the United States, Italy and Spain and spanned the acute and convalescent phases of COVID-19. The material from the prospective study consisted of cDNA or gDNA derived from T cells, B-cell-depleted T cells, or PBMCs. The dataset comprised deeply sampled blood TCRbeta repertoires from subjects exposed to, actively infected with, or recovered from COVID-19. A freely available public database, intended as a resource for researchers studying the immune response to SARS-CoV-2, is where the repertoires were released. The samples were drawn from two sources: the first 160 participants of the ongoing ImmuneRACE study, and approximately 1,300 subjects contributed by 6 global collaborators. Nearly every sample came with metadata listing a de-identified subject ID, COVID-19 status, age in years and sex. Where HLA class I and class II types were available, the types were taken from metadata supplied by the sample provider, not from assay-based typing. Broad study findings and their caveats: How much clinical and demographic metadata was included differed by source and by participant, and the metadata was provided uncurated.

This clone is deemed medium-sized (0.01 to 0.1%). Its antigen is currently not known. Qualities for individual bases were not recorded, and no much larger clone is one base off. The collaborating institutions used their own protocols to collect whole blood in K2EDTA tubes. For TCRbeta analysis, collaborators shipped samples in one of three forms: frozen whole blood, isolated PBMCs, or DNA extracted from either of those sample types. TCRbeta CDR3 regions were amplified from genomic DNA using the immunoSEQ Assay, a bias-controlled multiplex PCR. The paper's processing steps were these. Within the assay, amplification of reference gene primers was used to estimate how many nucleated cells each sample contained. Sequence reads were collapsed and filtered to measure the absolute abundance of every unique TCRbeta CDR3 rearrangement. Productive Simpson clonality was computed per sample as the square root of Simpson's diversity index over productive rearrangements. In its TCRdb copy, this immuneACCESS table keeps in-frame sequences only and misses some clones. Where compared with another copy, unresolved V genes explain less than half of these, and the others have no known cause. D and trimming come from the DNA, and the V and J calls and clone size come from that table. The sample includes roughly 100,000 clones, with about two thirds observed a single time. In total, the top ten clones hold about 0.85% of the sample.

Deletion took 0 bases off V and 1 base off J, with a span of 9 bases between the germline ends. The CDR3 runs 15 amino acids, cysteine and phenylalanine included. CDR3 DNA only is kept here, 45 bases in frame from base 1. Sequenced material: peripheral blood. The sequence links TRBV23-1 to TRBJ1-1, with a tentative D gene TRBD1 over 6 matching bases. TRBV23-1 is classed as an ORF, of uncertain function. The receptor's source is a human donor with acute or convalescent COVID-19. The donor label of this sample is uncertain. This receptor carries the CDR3 CASSQSLTGNTEAFF. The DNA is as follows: TGCGCCAGCAGTCAATCCCTGACAGGGAACACTGAAGCTTTCTTT.